These 23 T cell receptor beta chains were sequenced from one sample in a study of T cell repertoires in cytomegalovirus infection. TCRdb reprocessed the reads via MiXCR and lists one record per CDR3 protein. Of 750,000 to 900,000 distinct CDR3 sequences listed, 25% to 35% are singletons. For these TCRs, the target antigens are not known. The sample consisted of cultured CD8+ T cells from PBMCs, taken from culture after CMV antigen stimulation. The receptors stem from a human donor in good health (CMV status not recorded). Some clones in this sample may be carry-over from other donors' samples.

V and J are TRBV5-4 and TRBJ2-7; D possibly corresponds to TRBD2 (5 bases). Looked up from germline, CDR1 is SGHNT and CDR2 is YYREEE (reference sequence). The V end lost 3 bases, the J end lost 5 bases, and 15 bases lay between the germline ends. The CDR3 extends over 14 amino acids. The CDR3 here is CASSSPFSGNEQYV. In DNA, the CDR3 is TGTGCCAGCAGCTCACCATTTTCGGGGAACGAGCAGTACGTC.

There are a few counts of this clonotype. The chain couples TRBV7-9 to TRBJ2-3; no firm D call. Germline loops: CDR1 SEHNR, CDR2 FQNEAQ (reference sequence). Trimming took off 6 bases at V and 0 bases at J, with 13 bases between the two ends. CDR3 length equals 15 residues. DNA for the CDR3: TGTGCCAGCAGAACGGCCCAGCGCAGCACAGATACGCAGTATTTT. It specifies CASRTAQRSTDTQYF.

This chain joins TRBV7-6 and TRBJ2-7, with 10 bases identical to TRBD2. The CDR3 totals 16 residues. CDR1 is SGHVS and CDR2 is FNYEAQ in the germline V gene. V was pared by 5 bases and J by 3 bases, with 10 bases of the junction left unmatched. In nucleotides, the CDR3 is TGTGCCAGCAGCACCACCGAGCTAGCGGGGGACTACGAGCAGTACTTC. Amino acids: CASSTTELAGDYEQYF.

This rearrangement joins TRBV28 to TRBJ2-2; 11 bases match TRBD2. In germline, CDR1 is MDHEN, CDR2 SYDVKM. The CDR3 is 15 amino acids. The V gene end was trimmed by 5 bases and the J gene end by 6 bases; junction bases not matched to a gene: 5. The CDR3 loop reads CASSPGLADPGELFF. CDR3 in DNA: TGTGCCAGCAGTCCGGGACTAGCGGATCCCGGGGAGCTGTTTTTT.

This clonotype was detected ten times or more. The chain uses TRBV12-3 or TRBV12-4 and TRBJ1-2; D is perhaps TRBD1 (5 bases). Trimming shortened V by 6 bases and J by 4 bases, and 15 bases separated the two germline ends. The CDR3 spans 14 residues. The chain's CDR3 is CASSPGPVFYGYTF. Here the CDR3 DNA reads TGTGCCAGCAGCCCGGGACCCGTCTTCTATGGCTACACCTTC.

This clonotype was counted many times. V usage is TRBV7-2 and J usage is TRBJ1-1, with 8 bases lining up with TRBD1. The trim removed 1 base at V and 4 bases at J, leaving 8 bases unmatched. There are 16 residues in the CDR3. The germline V gene encodes CDR1 SGHTA and CDR2 FQGNSA. The CDR3 loop reads CASSLGGQGLGTEAFF. CDR3 DNA sequence: TGTGCCAGCAGCTTAGGCGGACAGGGTCTAGGCACTGAAGCTTTCTTT.

This clonotype is a singleton in its sample. The chain is built from TRBV12-5 and TRBJ2-7, with D unresolved. This CDR3 spans 10 amino acids. Trimming took 4 bases from V and 9 from J, leaving 7 bases between them. CDR1 and CDR2 (germline): LGHNT, FRNRAP. CDR3 residues: CASGSPGQYF. The CDR3 nucleotides are TGTGCTAGTGGTTCCCCAGGGCAGTACTTC. Together with reference TRBV12-5 and TRBJ2-7, the CDR3 gives the full variable domain: DARVTQTPRHKVTEMGQEVTMRCQPILGHNTVFWYRQTMMQGLELLAYFRNRAPLDDSGMPKDRFSAEMPDATLATLKIQPSEPRDSAVYFCASGSPGQYFGPGTRLTVT.

Turning to this clonotype: A single base separates this from a much larger clone, so it may be a read error. This chain joins TRBV7-2 and TRBJ2-3, with TRBD2 matching over 8 bases. Germline V gene sequence: CDR1 SGHTA, CDR2 FQGNSA. V lost 3 bases and J lost 5; bases outside the gene matches: 16. The CDR3 contains 18 residues. The CDR3 DNA follows: TGTGCCAGCAGCTTTATAGCGCCACTAGCGGAGGGGCTAGATACGCAGTATTTT. Its translation: CASSFIAPLAEGLDTQYF.

This clonotype turned up a few times. The V call is TRBV6-2 or TRBV6-3, the J call TRBJ1-5; tentative D call: TRBD1 (5 bases). Germline assignment: CDR1 MNHEY and CDR2 SVGEGT. This CDR3 comprises 14 residues. With 8 bases removed from V and 0 bases from J, the gap between germline ends came to 11 bases. The CDR3 is CASGGGNSNQPQHF. CDR3 DNA sequence: TGTGCCAGCGGCGGGGGGAATAGCAATCAGCCCCAGCATTTT.

The V and J genes are TRBV11-2 and TRBJ2-3; tentatively, D is TRBD2 (7 bases). Trimming took 4 bases from V and 6 from J, leaving 20 bases between them. This CDR3 has 16 residues. CDR1 and CDR2 from the germline V gene are SGHAT and FQNNGV. The CDR3 loop reads CASSYYLGGGGDTQYF. CDR3 nucleotide sequence: TGTGCCAGCAGCTACTACCTGGGGGGGGGCGGGGATACGCAGTATTTT.

This clonotype was seen only a few times. The chain recombines TRBV2 with TRBJ2-7, with 7 bases fitting TRBD2. CDR3 size: 16 residues. CDR1 SNHLY and CDR2 FYNNEI come from the germline V gene. Trimming cost V 6 bases and J 7 bases; bases outside gene matches: 18. CDR3 protein: CASSQTRLAGFEEQYF. CDR3 DNA: TGTGCCAGCAGCCAAACTCGACTAGCTGGATTTGAAGAGCAGTACTTC.

The genes are TRBV14 and TRBJ2-5, with no clear D. This CDR3 is 15 amino acids long. V dropped 4 bases and J dropped 4 bases, with 16 bases sitting between them. The germline gives CDR1 SGHDN, CDR2 FVKESK. The CDR3 DNA sequence: TGTGCCAGCAGCCCCCGACATGGGCTTACAGAGACCCAGTACTTC. This translates into CASSPRHGLTETQYF.

This clonotype appeared a few times. The chain carries TRBV4-1 and TRBJ1-1; possibly TRBD1 for D (6 bases). Per the germline V gene, CDR1 is MGHRA and CDR2 is YSYEKL. CDR3 size: 15 residues. V was trimmed by 2 bases and J by 2 bases, leaving 12 bases between them. This chain's CDR3 is CASSQRQVVNTEAFF. The CDR3 bases are TGCGCCAGCAGCCAACGACAGGTTGTCAACACTGAAGCTTTCTTT.

This chain joins TRBV12-5 and TRBJ2-1; D perhaps matches TRBD1 (6 bases). The CDR3 is 17 residues long. V dropped 0 bases and J dropped 0 bases, with 12 bases sitting between them. CDR1 and CDR2 (germline): LGHNT, FRNRAP. The CDR3 region has the DNA TGTGCTAGTGGTTTGGTACAGGGCCTCCACTCCTACAATGAGCAGTTCTTC. As protein: CASGLVQGLHSYNEQFF.

This chain links TRBV27 with TRBJ1-5, with D possibly matching TRBD1 (5 bases). Trimming left V 6 bases short and J 4 bases short, with 19 bases between. This CDR3 spans 16 amino acids. Germline V gene lookup returns CDR1 MNHEY and CDR2 SMNVEV (reference sequence). The DNA of the CDR3 is TGTGCCAGCAGACAGAGGGGAGGGACCAAAAATCAGCCCCAGCATTTT. This gives the protein CASRQRGGTKNQPQHF.

This clonotype has only a few counts. The rearrangement uses TRBV20-1 and TRBJ1-5, with D unclear. V lost 3 bases and J 7 bases, leaving 19 bases between the germline ends. The CDR3 loop spans 15 amino acids. Germline lookup yields CDR1 DFQATT and CDR2 SNEGSKA (reference sequence). The CDR3 DNA reads TGCAGTGCTAGTAATCAGTTGGGTTATGGACAGCCCCAGCATTTT. It translates to CSASNQLGYGQPQHF.

The chain recombines TRBV4-1 with TRBJ2-7, with a possible D match to TRBD1 (6 bases). Trimming took 2 bases from V and 4 from J, leaving 24 bases between them. CDR1 is MGHRA and CDR2 is YSYEKL in the germline V gene. CDR3 length: 18 residues. The CDR3 sequence is CASSQHKGTQVLVYEQYV. The CDR3, as DNA: TGCGCCAGCAGCCAACATAAAGGGACACAGGTTCTAGTTTACGAGCAGTACGTC.

J is TRBJ2-2 and V is TRBV11-2; D possibly corresponds to TRBD1 (5 bases). V lost 7 bases, J lost 1 base, and 7 bases lay in between. The length of the CDR3 is 13 residues. The V gene's germline CDR1 is SGHAT and CDR2 FQNNGV. The CDR3 spells CASTDRNTGELFF. The CDR3 DNA is TGTGCCAGCACTGACAGGAACACCGGGGAGCTGTTTTTT.

The rearrangement joins TRBV19 to TRBJ1-6; 10 nucleotides match TRBD1. Germline CDR1 reads LNHDA; CDR2 reads SQIVND (reference sequence). CDR3 length: 19 amino acids. Trimming took 4 bases from V and 0 from J; bases not matched to a gene: 9. The DNA of the CDR3 is TGTGCCAGTAGTAATTTGGGACAGGGGTTGAGCTCCTATAATTCACCCCTCCACTTT. Translation gives CASSNLGQGLSSYNSPLHF.

This clonotype has more than one count but fewer than ten. This sequence joins TRBV24-1 and TRBJ2-2; D ambiguous. CDR3 size: 15 residues. The V end lost 0 bases, the J end lost 7 bases, and 11 bases lay between the germline ends. Germline assignment: CDR1 KGHDR and CDR2 SFDVKD. CDR3 DNA: TGTGCCACCAGTGATTTGTATAGGGCAGGCGGGGAGCTGTTTTTT. It translates to CATSDLYRAGGELFF.

This clonotype was picked up a small number of times. As DNA, the CDR3 is TGTGCCAGCAGATCTACAGGTAGCACAGATACGCAGTATTTT. Its translation: CASRSTGSTDTQYF. V and J are TRBV6-8 and TRBJ2-3, with D possibly TRBD1 on 5 matching bases. This CDR3 contains 14 residues. V shed 6 bases and J shed 0 bases, with 10 bases lying between them. The germline gives CDR1 MNHGY, CDR2 SAAAGT.

The genes are TRBV7-9 and TRBJ2-1; 8 bases map to TRBD1. V gave up 6 bases and J gave up 8 bases; unmatched junction bases: 9. The length of the CDR3 is 14 residues. Germline lookup yields CDR1 SEHNR and CDR2 FQNEAQ (reference sequence). The CDR3 protein is CASRRTGQGDEQFF. The CDR3, as DNA: TGTGCCAGCAGGCGGACAGGGCAAGGGGATGAGCAGTTCTTC.

The J gene is TRBJ1-3, the V gene TRBV19; a possible D gene is TRBD1 (5 bases). The V end lost 3 bases, the J end lost 0 bases, and 15 bases lay between the germline ends. The CDR3 is 17 amino acids. In germline, CDR1 is LNHDA, CDR2 SQIVND (reference sequence). The CDR3, as DNA: TGTGCCAGTAGTATTGAGGCGGGACTCATCTCTGGAAACACCATATATTTT. Residues: CASSIEAGLISGNTIYF.